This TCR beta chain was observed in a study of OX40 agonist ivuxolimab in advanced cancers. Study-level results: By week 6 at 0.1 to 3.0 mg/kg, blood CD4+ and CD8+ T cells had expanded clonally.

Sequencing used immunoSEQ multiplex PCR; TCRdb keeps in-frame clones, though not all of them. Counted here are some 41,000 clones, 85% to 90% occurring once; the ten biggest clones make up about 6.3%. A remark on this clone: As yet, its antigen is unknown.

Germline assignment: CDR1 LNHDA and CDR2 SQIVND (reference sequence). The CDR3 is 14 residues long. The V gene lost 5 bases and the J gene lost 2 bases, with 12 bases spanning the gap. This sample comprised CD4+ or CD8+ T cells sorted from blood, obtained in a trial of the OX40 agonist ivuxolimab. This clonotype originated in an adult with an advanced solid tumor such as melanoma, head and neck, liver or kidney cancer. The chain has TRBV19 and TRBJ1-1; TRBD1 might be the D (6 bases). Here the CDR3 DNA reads TGTGCCAGTAGTCCGACAGGCCGAAACACTGAAGCTTTCTTT. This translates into CASSPTGRNTEAFF.